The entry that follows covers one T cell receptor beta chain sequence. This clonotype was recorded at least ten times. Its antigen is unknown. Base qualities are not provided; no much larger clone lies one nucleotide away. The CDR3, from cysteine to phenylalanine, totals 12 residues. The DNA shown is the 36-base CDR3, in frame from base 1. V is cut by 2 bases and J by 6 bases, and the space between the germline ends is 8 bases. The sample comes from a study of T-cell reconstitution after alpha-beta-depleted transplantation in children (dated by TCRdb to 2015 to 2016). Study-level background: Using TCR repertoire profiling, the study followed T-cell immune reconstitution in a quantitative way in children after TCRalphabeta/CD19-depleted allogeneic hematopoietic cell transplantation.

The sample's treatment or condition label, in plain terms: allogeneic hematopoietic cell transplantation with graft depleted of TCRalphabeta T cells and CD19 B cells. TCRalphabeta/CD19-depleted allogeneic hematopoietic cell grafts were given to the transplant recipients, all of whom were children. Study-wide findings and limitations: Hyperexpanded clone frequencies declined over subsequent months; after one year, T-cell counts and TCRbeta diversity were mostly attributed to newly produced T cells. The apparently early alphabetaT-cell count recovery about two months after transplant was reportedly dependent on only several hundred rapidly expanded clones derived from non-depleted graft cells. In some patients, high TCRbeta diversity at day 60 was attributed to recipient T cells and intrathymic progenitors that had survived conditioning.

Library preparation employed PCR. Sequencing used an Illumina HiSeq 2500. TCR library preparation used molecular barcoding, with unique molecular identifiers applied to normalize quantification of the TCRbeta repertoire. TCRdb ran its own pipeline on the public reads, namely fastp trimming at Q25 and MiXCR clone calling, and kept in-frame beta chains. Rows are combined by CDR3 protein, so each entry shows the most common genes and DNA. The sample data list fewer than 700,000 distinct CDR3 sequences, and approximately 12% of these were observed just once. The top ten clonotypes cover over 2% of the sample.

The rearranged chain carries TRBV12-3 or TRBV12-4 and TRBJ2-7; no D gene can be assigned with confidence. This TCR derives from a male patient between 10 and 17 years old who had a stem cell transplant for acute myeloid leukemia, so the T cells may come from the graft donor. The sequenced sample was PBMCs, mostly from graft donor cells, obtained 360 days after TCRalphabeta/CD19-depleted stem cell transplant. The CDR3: CASSLSTVEQYF. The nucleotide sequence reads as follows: TGTGCCAGCAGTTTATCTACCGTCGAGCAGTACTTC.